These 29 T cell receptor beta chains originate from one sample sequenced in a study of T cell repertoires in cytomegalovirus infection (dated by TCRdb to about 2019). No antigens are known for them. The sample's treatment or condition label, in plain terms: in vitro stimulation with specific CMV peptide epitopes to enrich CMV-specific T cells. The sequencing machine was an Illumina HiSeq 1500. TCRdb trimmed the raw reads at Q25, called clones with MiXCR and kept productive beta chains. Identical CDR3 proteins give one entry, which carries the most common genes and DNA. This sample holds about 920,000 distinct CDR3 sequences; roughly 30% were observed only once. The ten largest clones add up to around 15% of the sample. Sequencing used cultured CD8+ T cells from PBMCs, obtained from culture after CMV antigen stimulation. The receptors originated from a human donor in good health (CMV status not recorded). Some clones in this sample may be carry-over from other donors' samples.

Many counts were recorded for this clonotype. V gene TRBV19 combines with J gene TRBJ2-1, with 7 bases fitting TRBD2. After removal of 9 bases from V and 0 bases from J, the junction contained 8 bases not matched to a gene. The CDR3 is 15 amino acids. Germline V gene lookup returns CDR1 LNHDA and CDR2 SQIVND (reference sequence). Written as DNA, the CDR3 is TGTGCCAGCAGATTAGCGGGTTCCTCCTACAATGAGCAGTTCTTC. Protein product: CASRLAGSSYNEQFF.

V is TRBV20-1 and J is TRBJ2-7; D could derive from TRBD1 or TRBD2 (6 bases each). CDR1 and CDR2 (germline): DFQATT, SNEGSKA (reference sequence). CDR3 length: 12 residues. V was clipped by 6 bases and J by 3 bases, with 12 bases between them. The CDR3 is CSAGGGDYEQYF. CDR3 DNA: TGCAGTGCCGGAGGGGGAGACTACGAGCAGTACTTC.

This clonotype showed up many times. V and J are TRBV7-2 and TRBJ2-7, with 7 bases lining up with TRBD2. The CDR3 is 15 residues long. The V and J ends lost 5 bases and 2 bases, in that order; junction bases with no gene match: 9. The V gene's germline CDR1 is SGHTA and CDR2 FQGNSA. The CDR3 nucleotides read TGTGCCAGCAGCCCTCTGGCGGGACTACCCTACGAGCAGTACTTC. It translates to CASSPLAGLPYEQYF.

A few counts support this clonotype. This chain's CDR3 is CASSFPVAGGGNEQFF. The CDR3 DNA follows: TGTGCCAGCAGTTTCCCCGTCGCGGGGGGGGGCAATGAGCAGTTCTTC. This chain joins TRBV28 and TRBJ2-1; 9 bases agree with TRBD2. With 3 bases clipped from V and 6 bases from J, the junction kept 9 bases outside the gene matches. CDR1 and CDR2 (germline): MDHEN, SYDVKM. The CDR3 length is 16 residues.

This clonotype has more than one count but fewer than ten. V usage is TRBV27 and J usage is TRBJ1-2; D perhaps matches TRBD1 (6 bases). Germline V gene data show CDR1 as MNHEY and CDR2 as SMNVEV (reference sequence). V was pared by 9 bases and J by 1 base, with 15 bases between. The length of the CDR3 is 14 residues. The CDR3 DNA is TGTGCCAGTCGAAAAGACAGGAGTAACTATGGCTACACCTTC. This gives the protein CASRKDRSNYGYTF.

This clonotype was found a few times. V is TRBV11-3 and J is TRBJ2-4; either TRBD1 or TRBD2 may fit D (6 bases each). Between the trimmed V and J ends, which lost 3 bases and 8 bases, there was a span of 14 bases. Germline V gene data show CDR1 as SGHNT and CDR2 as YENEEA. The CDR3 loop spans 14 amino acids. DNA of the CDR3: TGTGCCAGCAGCTTGGGATCAGGGGAGGACATTCAGTACTTC. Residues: CASSLGSGEDIQYF.

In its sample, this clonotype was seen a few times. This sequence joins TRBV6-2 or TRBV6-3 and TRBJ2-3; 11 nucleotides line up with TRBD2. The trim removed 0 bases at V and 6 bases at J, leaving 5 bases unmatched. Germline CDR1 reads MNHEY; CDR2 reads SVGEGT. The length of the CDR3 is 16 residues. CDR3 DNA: TGTGCCAGCAGTTACTCTAGTCTAGCGGGGGGTGATACGCAGTATTTT. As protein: CASSYSSLAGGDTQYF.

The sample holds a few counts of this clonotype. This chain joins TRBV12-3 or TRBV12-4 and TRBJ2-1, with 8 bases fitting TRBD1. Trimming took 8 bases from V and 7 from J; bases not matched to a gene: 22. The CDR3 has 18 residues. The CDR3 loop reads CASEKGGRGRQGANEQFF. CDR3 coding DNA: TGTGCCAGCGAAAAGGGGGGAAGGGGACGGCAGGGGGCTAATGAGCAGTTCTTC.

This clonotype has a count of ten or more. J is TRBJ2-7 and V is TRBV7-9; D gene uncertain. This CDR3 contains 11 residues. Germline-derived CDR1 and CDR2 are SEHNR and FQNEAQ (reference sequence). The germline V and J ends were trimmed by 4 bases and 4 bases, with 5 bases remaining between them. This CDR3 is CASSSYYEQYF. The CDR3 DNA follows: TGTGCCAGCAGCTCGTATTACGAGCAGTACTTC. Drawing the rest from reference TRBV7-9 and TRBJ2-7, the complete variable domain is DTGVSQNPRHKITKRGQNVTFRCDPISEHNRLYWYRQTLGQGPEFLTYFQNEAQLEKSRLLSDRFSAERPKGSFSTLEIQRTEQGDSAMYLCASSSYYEQYFGPGTRLTVT.

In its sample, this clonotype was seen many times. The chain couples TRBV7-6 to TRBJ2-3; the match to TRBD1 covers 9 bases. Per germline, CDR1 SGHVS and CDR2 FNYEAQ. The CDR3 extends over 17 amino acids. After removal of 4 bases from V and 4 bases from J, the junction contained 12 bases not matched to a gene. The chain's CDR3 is CASSYRSGTGFADTQYF. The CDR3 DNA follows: TGTGCCAGCAGCTACCGTTCCGGGACAGGGTTCGCAGATACGCAGTATTTT. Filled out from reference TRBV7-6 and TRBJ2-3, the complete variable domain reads GAGVSQSPRYKVTKRGQDVALRCDPISGHVSLYWYRQALGQGPEFLTYFNYEAQQDKSGLPNDRFSAERPEGSISTLTIQRTEQRDSAMYRCASSYRSGTGFADTQYFGPGTRLTVL.

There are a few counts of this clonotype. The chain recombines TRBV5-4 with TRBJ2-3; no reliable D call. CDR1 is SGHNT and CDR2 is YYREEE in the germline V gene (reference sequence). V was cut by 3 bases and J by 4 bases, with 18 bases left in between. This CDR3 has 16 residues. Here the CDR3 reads CASSWSLPASADTQYF. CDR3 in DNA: TGTGCCAGCAGCTGGTCCCTCCCGGCTTCCGCAGATACGCAGTATTTT. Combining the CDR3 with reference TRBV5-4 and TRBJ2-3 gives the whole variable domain ETGVTQSPTHLIKTRGQQVTLRCSSQSGHNTVSWYQQALGQGPQFIFQYYREEENGRGNFPPRFSGLQFPNYSSELNVNALELDDSALYLCASSWSLPASADTQYFGPGTRLTVL.

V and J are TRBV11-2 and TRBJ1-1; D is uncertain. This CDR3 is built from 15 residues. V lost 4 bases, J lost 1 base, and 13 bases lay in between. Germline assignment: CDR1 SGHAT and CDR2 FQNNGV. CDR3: CASSSRKGGNTEAFF. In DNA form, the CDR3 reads TGTGCCAGCAGCTCGCGGAAGGGTGGGAACACTGAAGCTTTCTTT. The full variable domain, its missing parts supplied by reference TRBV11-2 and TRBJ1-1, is EAGVAQSPRYKIIEKRQSVAFWCNPISGHATLYWYQQILGQGPKLLIQFQNNGVVDDSQLPKDRFSAERLKGVDSTLKIQPAKLEDSAVYLCASSSRKGGNTEAFFGQGTRLTVV.

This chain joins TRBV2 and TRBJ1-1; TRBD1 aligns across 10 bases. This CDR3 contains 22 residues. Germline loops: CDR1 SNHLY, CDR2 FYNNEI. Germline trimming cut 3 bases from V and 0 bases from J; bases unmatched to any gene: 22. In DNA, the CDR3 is TGTGCCAGCAGTGAGTCGGACCTCAGTGGGTGGGACAGGGGTTCCGTGAACACTGAAGCTTTCTTT. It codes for CASSESDLSGWDRGSVNTEAFF.

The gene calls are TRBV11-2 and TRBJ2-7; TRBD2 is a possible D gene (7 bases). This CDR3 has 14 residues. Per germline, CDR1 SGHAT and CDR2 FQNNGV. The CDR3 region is CVSSLGGGHYEQYV. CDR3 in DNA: TGTGTCAGCAGCTTAGGCGGGGGCCACTACGAGCAGTACGTC.

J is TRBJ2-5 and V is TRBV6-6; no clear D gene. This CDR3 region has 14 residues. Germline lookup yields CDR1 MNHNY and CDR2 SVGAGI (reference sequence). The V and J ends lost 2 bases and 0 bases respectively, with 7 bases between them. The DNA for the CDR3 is TGTGCCAGCAGTTACATCGTGGACCAAGAGACCCAGTACTTC. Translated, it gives CASSYIVDQETQYF.

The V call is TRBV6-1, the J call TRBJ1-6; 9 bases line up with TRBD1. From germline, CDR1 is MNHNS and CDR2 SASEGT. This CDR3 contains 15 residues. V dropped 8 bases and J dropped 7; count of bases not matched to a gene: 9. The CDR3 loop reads CASGDWDRENSPLHF. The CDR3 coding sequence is TGTGCCAGCGGAGATTGGGACAGGGAGAATTCACCCCTCCACTTT.

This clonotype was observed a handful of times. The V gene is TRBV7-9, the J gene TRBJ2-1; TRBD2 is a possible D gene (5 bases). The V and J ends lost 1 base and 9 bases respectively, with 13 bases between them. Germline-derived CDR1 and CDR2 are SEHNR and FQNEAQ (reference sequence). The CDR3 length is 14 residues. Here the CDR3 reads CASSLGRGVGEQFF. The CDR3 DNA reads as TGTGCCAGCAGCTTAGGACGGGGAGTCGGTGAGCAGTTCTTC.

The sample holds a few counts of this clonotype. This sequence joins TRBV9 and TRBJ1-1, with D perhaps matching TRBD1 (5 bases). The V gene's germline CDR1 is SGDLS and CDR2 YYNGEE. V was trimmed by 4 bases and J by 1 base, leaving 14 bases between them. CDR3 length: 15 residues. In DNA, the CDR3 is TGTGCCAGCAGCCCAAGTGGGGCCTCGAACACTGAAGCTTTCTTT. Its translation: CASSPSGASNTEAFF.

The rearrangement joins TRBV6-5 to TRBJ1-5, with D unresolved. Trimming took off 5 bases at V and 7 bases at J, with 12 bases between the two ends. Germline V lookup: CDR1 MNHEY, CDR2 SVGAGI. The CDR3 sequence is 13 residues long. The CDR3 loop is CASSTGIGQPQHF. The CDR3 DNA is TGTGCCAGCAGTACGGGGATCGGACAGCCCCAGCATTTT.

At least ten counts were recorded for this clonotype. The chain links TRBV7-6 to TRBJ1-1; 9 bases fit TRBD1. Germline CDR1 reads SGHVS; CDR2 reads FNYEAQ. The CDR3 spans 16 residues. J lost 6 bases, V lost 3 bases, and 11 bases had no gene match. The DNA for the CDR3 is TGTGCCAGCAGCTTGTGGCCAAGGACAGGGGAGGCTGAAGCTTTCTTT. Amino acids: CASSLWPRTGEAEAFF.

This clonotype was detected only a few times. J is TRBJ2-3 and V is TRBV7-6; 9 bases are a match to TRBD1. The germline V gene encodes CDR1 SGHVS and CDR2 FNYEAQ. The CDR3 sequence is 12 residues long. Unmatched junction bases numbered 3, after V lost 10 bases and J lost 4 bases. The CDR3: CATRTGADTQYF. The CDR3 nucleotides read TGTGCCACGCGGACAGGGGCAGATACGCAGTATTTT.

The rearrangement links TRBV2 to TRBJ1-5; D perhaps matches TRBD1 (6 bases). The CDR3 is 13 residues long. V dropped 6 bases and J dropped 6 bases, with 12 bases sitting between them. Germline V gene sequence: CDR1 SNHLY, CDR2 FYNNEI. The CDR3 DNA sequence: TGTGCCAGCAGGGAACAGGGTGTTCAGCCCCAGCATTTT. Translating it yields CASREQGVQPQHF.

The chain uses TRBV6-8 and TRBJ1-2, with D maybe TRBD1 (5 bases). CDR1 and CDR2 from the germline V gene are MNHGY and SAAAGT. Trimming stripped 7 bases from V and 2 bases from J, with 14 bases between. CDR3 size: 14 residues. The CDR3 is CASNLGGWNYGYTF. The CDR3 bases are TGTGCCAGCAATCTTGGGGGGTGGAACTATGGCTACACCTTC.

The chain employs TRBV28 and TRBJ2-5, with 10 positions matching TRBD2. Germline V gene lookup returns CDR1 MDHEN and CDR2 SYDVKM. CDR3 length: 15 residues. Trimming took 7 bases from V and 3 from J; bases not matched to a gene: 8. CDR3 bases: TGTGCCAGCAATAAAAAACTAGCGGGGAAAGAGACCCAGTACTTC. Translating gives CASNKKLAGKETQYF.

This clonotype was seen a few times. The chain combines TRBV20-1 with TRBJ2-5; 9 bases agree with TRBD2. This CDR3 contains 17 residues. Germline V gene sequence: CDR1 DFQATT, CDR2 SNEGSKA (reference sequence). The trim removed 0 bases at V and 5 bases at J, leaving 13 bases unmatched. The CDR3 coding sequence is TGCAGTGCTAGAGATCGGAGGGCGGGGGGGATGGAGGAGACCCAGTACTTC. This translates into CSARDRRAGGMEETQYF.

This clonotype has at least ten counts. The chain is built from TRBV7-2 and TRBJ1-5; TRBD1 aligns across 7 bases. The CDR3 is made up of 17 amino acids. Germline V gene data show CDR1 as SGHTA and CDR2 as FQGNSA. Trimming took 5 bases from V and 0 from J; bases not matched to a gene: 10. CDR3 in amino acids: CASSPLNQGDSNQPQHF. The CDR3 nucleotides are TGTGCCAGCAGCCCACTTAACCAGGGGGATAGCAATCAGCCCCAGCATTTT.

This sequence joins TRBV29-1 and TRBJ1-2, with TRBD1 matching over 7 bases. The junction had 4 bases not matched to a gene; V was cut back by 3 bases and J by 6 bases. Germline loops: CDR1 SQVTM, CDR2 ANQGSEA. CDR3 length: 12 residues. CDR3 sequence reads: CSVDRGRNGYTF. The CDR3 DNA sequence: TGCAGCGTTGATAGGGGGCGGAATGGCTACACCTTC. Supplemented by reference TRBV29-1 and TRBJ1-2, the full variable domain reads SAVISQKPSRDICQRGTSLTIQCQVDSQVTMMFWYRQQPGQSLTLIATANQGSEATYESGFVIDKFPISRPNLTFSTLTVSNMSPEDSSIYLCSVDRGRNGYTFGSGTRLTVV.

This CDR3 reads CASSYSPGQGAGYGYTF. The CDR3 DNA reads TGTGCCAGCAGTTACTCTCCGGGACAGGGGGCCGGCTATGGCTACACCTTC. The chain joins TRBV6-2 or TRBV6-3 to TRBJ1-2, with 12 bases matching TRBD1. With 0 bases clipped from V and 4 bases from J, the junction kept 6 bases outside the gene matches. This CDR3 spans 17 amino acids. CDR1 MNHEY and CDR2 SVGEGT come from the germline V gene.

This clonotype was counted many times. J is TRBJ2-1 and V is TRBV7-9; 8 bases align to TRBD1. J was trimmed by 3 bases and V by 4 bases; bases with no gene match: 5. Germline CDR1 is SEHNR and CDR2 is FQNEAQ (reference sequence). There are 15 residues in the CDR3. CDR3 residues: CASSSLDRGYNEQFF. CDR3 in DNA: TGTGCCAGCAGCTCCCTCGACAGGGGCTACAATGAGCAGTTCTTC. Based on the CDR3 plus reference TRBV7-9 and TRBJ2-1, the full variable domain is DTGVSQNPRHKITKRGQNVTFRCDPISEHNRLYWYRQTLGQGPEFLTYFQNEAQLEKSRLLSDRFSAERPKGSFSTLEIQRTEQGDSAMYLCASSSLDRGYNEQFFGPGTRLTVL.